This TCR beta chain originates from a study of blood T cell repertoires in COVID-19. Between the trimmed V and J ends, which lost 4 bases and 2 bases, there was a span of 15 bases. This CDR3 comprises 15 residues. The germline gives CDR1 SGHAT, CDR2 FQNNGV. Produced via immunoSEQ multiplex PCR; TCRdb's table is partial and in-frame only. The sample includes fewer than 350,000 clones, approximately 91% of them seen just once. This rearrangement joins TRBV11-2 to TRBJ2-7; possible D gene TRBD2, 6 bases. The sample was PBMCs or T cells enriched from blood (not recorded which). This receptor was taken from a woman aged 25 to 39 who had recovered from COVID-19. CDR3 DNA: TGTGCCAGCAGCTCGGGAGCAACGAAACCCTACGAGCAGTACTTC. Translating it yields CASSSGATKPYEQYF.